This is a list of T cell receptor beta chains from one sample in a study of shared clonotypes between healthy human individuals. The protocol was immunoSEQ multiplex PCR, while the TCRdb copy is restricted to in-frame clones and leaves out a portion. The sample has roughly 2.1 million clones, just over 90% seen once. The sample taken for sequencing was naive CD8+ T cells from PBMCs. The origin of the receptors is a young man in good health. Some clones in this sample may be carry-over from other donors' samples. The CDR3 runs from the conserved cysteine through the conserved F or W. The D gene is left open where the match is weak. Part of the rows lack a size; the others show once, few, many or a class for expanded clones.

J gene: TRBJ2-7; clone size: once; V gene: TRBV15; D gene: .; CDR3 protein: CATSPQGWREQYF; CDR3 DNA: TGTGCCACCAGCCCCCAGGGGTGGCGGGAGCAGTACTTC
J gene: TRBJ1-1; clone size: few; V gene: TRBV7-9; D gene: .; CDR3 protein: CASSLYPEAFF; CDR3 DNA: TGTGCCAGCAGCTTGTACCCTGAAGCTTTCTTT
J gene: TRBJ2-2; clone size: .; V gene: TRBV5-4; D gene: TRBD2; CDR3 protein: CASSVPGGLAGVSGELFF; CDR3 DNA: TGTGCCAGCAGCGTCCCCGGCGGGCTAGCGGGAGTATCCGGGGAGCTGTTTTTT
J gene: TRBJ2-7; clone size: .; V gene: TRBV7-8; D gene: TRBD1; CDR3 protein: CASSSSTGSRDEQYF; CDR3 DNA: TGTGCCAGCAGCTCCTCGACAGGGTCTAGGGACGAGCAGTACTTC
J gene: TRBJ1-3; clone size: .; V gene: TRBV7-6; D gene: .; CDR3 protein: CASSLFLEGSDTIYF; CDR3 DNA: TGTGCCAGCAGCTTATTTCTAGAGGGGTCGGACACCATATATTTT
J gene: TRBJ2-1; clone size: .; V gene: TRBV29-1; D gene: .; CDR3 protein: CSAHYNEQFF; CDR3 DNA: TGCAGCGCCCATTACAATGAGCAGTTCTTC
J gene: TRBJ1-2; clone size: .; V gene: TRBV13; D gene: TRBD1; CDR3 protein: CASSRAETGDYGYTF; CDR3 DNA: TGTGCCAGCAGCCGGGCCGAGACAGGGGATTATGGCTACACCTTC
J gene: TRBJ1-3; clone size: .; V gene: TRBV7-9; D gene: .; CDR3 protein: CASSLDRALDTIYF; CDR3 DNA: TGTGCCAGCAGCTTAGACAGGGCTTTAGACACCATATATTTT
J gene: TRBJ2-7; clone size: once; V gene: TRBV27; D gene: TRBD2; CDR3 protein: CASSARGGPSSYEQYF; CDR3 DNA: TGTGCCAGCAGTGCTCGGGGGGGGCCTAGCTCCTACGAGCAGTACTTC
J gene: TRBJ1-3; clone size: .; V gene: TRBV15; D gene: .; CDR3 protein: CATSRDLTVPNTIYF; CDR3 DNA: TGTGCCACCAGCAGAGATCTAACAGTGCCAAACACCATATATTTT
J gene: TRBJ2-7; clone size: .; V gene: TRBV2; D gene: .; CDR3 protein: CASSPFEQGSRYEQYF; CDR3 DNA: TGTGCCAGCAGCCCTTTCGAGCAGGGCTCTAGATACGAGCAGTACTTC
J gene: TRBJ1-2; clone size: .; V gene: TRBV9; D gene: .; CDR3 protein: CASSVADTNYGYTF; CDR3 DNA: TGTGCCAGCAGCGTAGCGGATACTAACTATGGCTACACCTTC
J gene: TRBJ2-1; clone size: .; V gene: TRBV19; D gene: TRBD2; CDR3 protein: CASSRLKREGRDNEQFF; CDR3 DNA: TGTGCCAGTAGTAGGTTGAAGCGGGAGGGCCGTGACAATGAGCAGTTCTTC
J gene: TRBJ2-7; clone size: few; V gene: TRBV9; D gene: .; CDR3 protein: CASSVGGSYEQYF; CDR3 DNA: TGTGCCAGCAGCGTGGGCGGGTCCTACGAGCAGTACTTC
J gene: TRBJ2-7; clone size: .; V gene: TRBV15; D gene: .; CDR3 protein: CATSSDNPYEQYF; CDR3 DNA: TGTGCCACCAGCAGCGACAACCCCTACGAGCAGTACTTC
J gene: TRBJ2-5; clone size: .; V gene: TRBV4-3; D gene: .; CDR3 protein: CASSQVSNRQETQYF; CDR3 DNA: TGCGCCAGCAGCCAAGTATCGAACAGACAAGAGACCCAGTACTTC
J gene: TRBJ1-2; clone size: .; V gene: TRBV27; D gene: .; CDR3 protein: CASSLAVGLDGYTF; CDR3 DNA: TGTGCCAGCAGTTTAGCGGTGGGGCTGGATGGCTACACCTTC
J gene: TRBJ1-1; clone size: .; V gene: TRBV29-1; D gene: .; CDR3 protein: CSVKQGTEAFF; CDR3 DNA: TGCAGCGTGAAACAGGGAACTGAAGCTTTCTTT
J gene: TRBJ2-7; clone size: .; V gene: TRBV27; D gene: .; CDR3 protein: CASSGRTPSHEQYF; CDR3 DNA: TGTGCCAGCAGTGGAAGGACTCCGTCCCACGAGCAGTACTTC
J gene: TRBJ1-5; clone size: .; V gene: TRBV7-9; D gene: TRBD1; CDR3 protein: CASSGTGGRGWAQPQHF; CDR3 DNA: TGTGCCAGCAGTGGGACAGGGGGCCGTGGTTGGGCCCAGCCCCAGCATTTT
J gene: TRBJ1-1; clone size: .; V gene: TRBV6-6; D gene: .; CDR3 protein: CASSQTGPGAEAFF; CDR3 DNA: TGTGCCAGCAGCCAAACAGGGCCAGGGGCTGAAGCTTTCTTT
J gene: TRBJ1-2; clone size: .; V gene: TRBV7-9; D gene: .; CDR3 protein: CASSLGQGLPYGYTF; CDR3 DNA: TGTGCCAGCAGCCTCGGCCAGGGCCTTCCCTATGGCTACACCTTC
J gene: TRBJ2-7; clone size: .; V gene: TRBV27; D gene: TRBD2; CDR3 protein: CASSPESGSGYEQYF; CDR3 DNA: TGTGCCAGCAGTCCGGAAAGCGGGAGCGGCTACGAGCAGTACTTC
J gene: TRBJ1-1; clone size: .; V gene: TRBV29-1; D gene: .; CDR3 protein: CSVEGGAGSTEAFF; CDR3 DNA: TGCAGCGTTGAAGGGGGGGCGGGGTCCACTGAAGCTTTCTTT
J gene: TRBJ1-2; clone size: .; V gene: TRBV27; D gene: .; CDR3 protein: CAVRSGLYGYTF; CDR3 DNA: TGTGCCGTCCGATCGGGGCTCTATGGCTACACCTTC
J gene: TRBJ2-1; clone size: .; V gene: TRBV7-9; D gene: TRBD2; CDR3 protein: CASRLSGSGSYNEQFF; CDR3 DNA: TGTGCCAGCAGGCTTAGCGGGAGTGGATCCTACAATGAGCAGTTCTTC
J gene: TRBJ2-1; clone size: once; V gene: TRBV28; D gene: .; CDR3 protein: CASTRGTDYNEQFF; CDR3 DNA: TGTGCCAGCACCCGCGGAACTGACTACAATGAGCAGTTCTTC
J gene: TRBJ1-5; clone size: .; V gene: TRBV27; D gene: .; CDR3 protein: CASSLSAYSNQPQHF; CDR3 DNA: TGTGCCAGCAGTTTATCCGCATACAGCAATCAGCCCCAGCATTTT
J gene: TRBJ1-2; clone size: .; V gene: TRBV10-1; D gene: .; CDR3 protein: CASSSRGPERGYTF; CDR3 DNA: TGCGCCAGCAGTAGCCGGGGTCCCGAGCGAGGCTACACCTTC
J gene: TRBJ2-7; clone size: .; V gene: TRBV13; D gene: TRBD2; CDR3 protein: CASSLGSGSLYEQYF; CDR3 DNA: TGTGCCAGCAGCTTAGGTAGCGGGAGCCTCTACGAGCAGTACTTC
J gene: TRBJ2-7; clone size: .; V gene: TRBV4-2; D gene: .; CDR3 protein: CASSQEGWGQYF; CDR3 DNA: TGTGCCAGCAGCCAAGAGGGGTGGGGGCAGTACTTC
J gene: TRBJ2-1; clone size: .; V gene: TRBV29-1; D gene: TRBD1; CDR3 protein: CSVEDRGAYNEQFF; CDR3 DNA: TGCAGCGTTGAGGACAGGGGGGCTTACAATGAGCAGTTCTTC
J gene: TRBJ2-7; clone size: .; V gene: TRBV6-5; D gene: TRBD2; CDR3 protein: CASSYRASGDYEQYF; CDR3 DNA: TGTGCCAGCAGTTACAGGGCTAGCGGAGACTACGAGCAGTACTTC
J gene: TRBJ2-3; clone size: .; V gene: TRBV6-1; D gene: TRBD1; CDR3 protein: CAGRRQGSTDTQYF; CDR3 DNA: TGTGCCGGTAGGCGACAGGGTTCCACAGATACGCAGTATTTT
J gene: TRBJ2-1; clone size: .; V gene: TRBV15; D gene: TRBD2; CDR3 protein: CATSRGTSGGLGNEQFF; CDR3 DNA: TGTGCCACCAGCAGAGGGACTAGCGGGGGCCTAGGAAATGAGCAGTTCTTC
J gene: TRBJ2-1; clone size: .; V gene: TRBV25-1; D gene: TRBD2; CDR3 protein: CASSATSGRPGEQFF; CDR3 DNA: TGTGCCAGCAGTGCGACTAGCGGGAGGCCGGGAGAGCAGTTCTTC
J gene: TRBJ1-2; clone size: .; V gene: TRBV27; D gene: TRBD1; CDR3 protein: CASTPTGFYGYTF; CDR3 DNA: TGTGCCAGCACCCCGACAGGGTTCTATGGCTACACCTTC
J gene: TRBJ2-7; clone size: few; V gene: TRBV27; D gene: TRBD1; CDR3 protein: CASSAAGTAGYEQYF; CDR3 DNA: TGTGCCAGCAGTGCCGCCGGGACAGCAGGGTACGAGCAGTACTTC
J gene: TRBJ2-1; clone size: once; V gene: TRBV6-1; D gene: .; CDR3 protein: CASSEDSSSYNEQFF; CDR3 DNA: TGTGCCAGCAGTGAAGACTCCAGCTCCTACAATGAGCAGTTCTTC
J gene: TRBJ2-7; clone size: .; V gene: TRBV2; D gene: .; CDR3 protein: CASTPGLTSYEQYF; CDR3 DNA: TGTGCCAGCACCCCGGGACTTACTTCCTACGAGCAGTACTTC
J gene: TRBJ1-5; clone size: few; V gene: TRBV30; D gene: .; CDR3 protein: CAWSVRSPVSDQPQHF; CDR3 DNA: TGTGCCTGGAGTGTACGGTCCCCGGTCTCCGATCAGCCCCAGCATTTT
J gene: TRBJ1-2; clone size: .; V gene: TRBV7-2; D gene: .; CDR3 protein: CASSGPGYTF; CDR3 DNA: TGTGCCAGCAGCGGCCCGGGCTACACCTTC
J gene: TRBJ2-2; clone size: .; V gene: TRBV19; D gene: .; CDR3 protein: CASRDTGELFF; CDR3 DNA: TGTGCCAGTAGGGACACCGGGGAGCTGTTTTTT
J gene: TRBJ2-7; clone size: .; V gene: TRBV25-1; D gene: .; CDR3 protein: CASSEPGRGRDYEQYF; CDR3 DNA: TGTGCCAGCAGTGAGCCGGGCCGCGGACGGGACTACGAGCAGTACTTC
J gene: TRBJ1-1; clone size: .; V gene: TRBV29-1; D gene: .; CDR3 protein: CSVDTNTEAFF; CDR3 DNA: TGCAGCGTTGACACCAACACTGAAGCTTTCTTT
J gene: TRBJ2-3; clone size: .; V gene: TRBV27; D gene: .; CDR3 protein: CASSGFGGTDTQYF; CDR3 DNA: TGTGCCAGCAGTGGGTTTGGGGGCACAGATACGCAGTATTTT
J gene: TRBJ2-3; clone size: .; V gene: TRBV5-1; D gene: .; CDR3 protein: CASSLDGDHTDTQYF; CDR3 DNA: TGCGCCAGCAGCTTGGATGGGGACCACACAGATACGCAGTATTTT
J gene: TRBJ2-1; clone size: .; V gene: TRBV28; D gene: .; CDR3 protein: CASSPQFSSQIYNEQFF; CDR3 DNA: TGTGCCAGCAGTCCTCAATTTTCTAGCCAAATCTACAATGAGCAGTTCTTC
J gene: TRBJ1-5; clone size: .; V gene: TRBV27; D gene: .; CDR3 protein: CASSSTGSNQPQHF; CDR3 DNA: TGTGCCAGCAGTTCTACAGGGAGCAATCAGCCCCAGCATTTT
J gene: TRBJ2-1; clone size: .; V gene: TRBV4-3; D gene: .; CDR3 protein: CARRDEQFF; CDR3 DNA: TGCGCCCGCCGCGATGAGCAGTTCTTC
J gene: TRBJ2-1; clone size: .; V gene: TRBV7-9; D gene: .; CDR3 protein: CASSPRGGEAYNEQFF; CDR3 DNA: TGTGCCAGCAGCCCCCGTGGGGGAGAGGCCTACAATGAGCAGTTCTTC
J gene: TRBJ2-2; clone size: .; V gene: TRBV4-2; D gene: TRBD2; CDR3 protein: CASSLAGASTGELFF; CDR3 DNA: TGTGCCAGCAGCCTTGCGGGAGCTTCTACCGGGGAGCTGTTTTTT
J gene: TRBJ1-1; clone size: .; V gene: TRBV28; D gene: .; CDR3 protein: CASSDRPDTEAFF; CDR3 DNA: TGTGCCAGCAGTGACAGGCCGGACACTGAAGCTTTCTTT
J gene: TRBJ2-7; clone size: .; V gene: TRBV15; D gene: .; CDR3 protein: CATSARTAEHEQYF; CDR3 DNA: TGTGCCACCAGCGCAAGGACGGCGGAACACGAGCAGTACTTC
J gene: TRBJ2-7; clone size: .; V gene: TRBV4-1; D gene: .; CDR3 protein: CASSQLAYEQYF; CDR3 DNA: TGCGCCAGCAGCCAACTTGCCTACGAGCAGTACTTC
J gene: TRBJ1-5; clone size: .; V gene: TRBV6-1; D gene: .; CDR3 protein: CASTRRQSSQPQHF; CDR3 DNA: TGTGCCAGCACACGTAGACAATCGTCACAGCCCCAGCATTTT
J gene: TRBJ2-7; clone size: .; V gene: TRBV20-1; D gene: .; CDR3 protein: CCPQGPYEQYF; CDR3 DNA: TGCTGCCCCCAGGGACCCTACGAGCAGTACTTC
J gene: TRBJ2-6; clone size: .; V gene: TRBV11-2; D gene: .; CDR3 protein: CASSTGDSFLSGANVLTF; CDR3 DNA: TGTGCCAGCAGCACGGGGGACAGTTTCCTTTCTGGGGCCAACGTCCTGACTTTC
J gene: TRBJ2-5; clone size: .; V gene: TRBV6-5; D gene: .; CDR3 protein: CASRFAALIQETQYF; CDR3 DNA: TGTGCCAGCAGGTTCGCAGCACTTATCCAAGAGACCCAGTACTTC